This record concerns one T cell receptor (beta chain) sequence. The CDR3 is 14 residues long. Trimming cost V 5 bases and J 4 bases, with 13 bases left between them. These data come from a study of identical twins. In TCRdb, the 5' RACE reads were re-called with MiXCR into one record per CDR3 protein. The table has roughly 480,000 distinct CDR3 sequences, 20% to 25% seen once; the top ten hold 2.5% to 3.5%. These data were also filed under a second study, of T cells expressing NK-cell markers. That source reports: All TCR beta repertoires analysed originated from sorted CD3+CD56+NKG2C+, CD3+CD56+NKG2C- and CD3+CD56-NKG2C+ T cells. Topping the CD3+CD56-NKG2C+ fraction as well were these clonotypes, in a few donors.

This receptor was identified in a woman aged 18-29 years in good health. Sequenced input: CD4+ T cells sorted from blood. The rearrangement joins TRBV12-3 or TRBV12-4 to TRBJ2-3; D perhaps matches TRBD1 (5 bases). In DNA form, the CDR3 reads TGTGCCAGCAGTAACTCAGGGTTTGCAGATACGCAGTATTTT. This translates into CASSNSGFADTQYF.